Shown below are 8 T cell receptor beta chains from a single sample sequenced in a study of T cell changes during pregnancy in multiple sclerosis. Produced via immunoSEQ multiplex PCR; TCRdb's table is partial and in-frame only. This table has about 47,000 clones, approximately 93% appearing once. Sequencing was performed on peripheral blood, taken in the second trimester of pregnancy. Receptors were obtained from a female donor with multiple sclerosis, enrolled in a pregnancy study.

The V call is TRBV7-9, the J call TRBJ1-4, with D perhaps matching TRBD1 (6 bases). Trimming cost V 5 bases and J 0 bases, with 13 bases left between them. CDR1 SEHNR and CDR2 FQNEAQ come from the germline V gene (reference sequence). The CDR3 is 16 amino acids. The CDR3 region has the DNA TGTGCCAGCAGCAAAACAGGGAACGCAACTAATGAAAAACTGTTTTTT. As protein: CASSKTGNATNEKLFF. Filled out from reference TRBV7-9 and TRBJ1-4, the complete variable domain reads DTGVSQNPRHKITKRGQNVTFRCDPISEHNRLYWYRQTLGQGPEFLTYFQNEAQLEKSRLLSDRFSAERPKGSFSTLEIQRTEQGDSAMYLCASSKTGNATNEKLFFGSGTQLSVL.

The CDR3 coding sequence is TGTGCCAGCAGTGAGGGACAGCTATACGAGCAGTACTTC. This sequence encodes CASSEGQLYEQYF. This rearrangement joins TRBV2 to TRBJ2-7, with 7 nucleotides matching TRBD1. The V segment lost 3 bases and the J segment 4 bases; nucleotides outside the gene matches: 3. The CDR3 contains 13 residues. Looked up from germline, CDR1 is SNHLY and CDR2 is FYNNEI.

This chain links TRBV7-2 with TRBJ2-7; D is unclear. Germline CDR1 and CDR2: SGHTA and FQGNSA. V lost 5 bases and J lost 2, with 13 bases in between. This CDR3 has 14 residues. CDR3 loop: CASSLLGPAYEQYF. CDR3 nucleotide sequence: TGTGCCAGCAGCCTCCTTGGGCCCGCCTACGAGCAGTACTTC.

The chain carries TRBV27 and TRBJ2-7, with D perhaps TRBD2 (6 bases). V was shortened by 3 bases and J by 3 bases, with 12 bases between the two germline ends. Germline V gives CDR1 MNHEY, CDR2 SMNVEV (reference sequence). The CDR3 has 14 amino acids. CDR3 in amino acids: CASSFMGGGYEQYF. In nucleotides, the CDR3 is TGTGCCAGCAGTTTTATGGGGGGAGGCTACGAGCAGTACTTC.

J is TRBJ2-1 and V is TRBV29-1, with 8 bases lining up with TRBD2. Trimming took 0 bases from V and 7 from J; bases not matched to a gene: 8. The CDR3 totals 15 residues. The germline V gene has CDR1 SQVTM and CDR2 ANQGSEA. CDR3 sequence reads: CSVEDRAGGKNEQFF. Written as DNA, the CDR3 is TGCAGCGTTGAAGATCGGGCGGGGGGTAAGAATGAGCAGTTCTTC.

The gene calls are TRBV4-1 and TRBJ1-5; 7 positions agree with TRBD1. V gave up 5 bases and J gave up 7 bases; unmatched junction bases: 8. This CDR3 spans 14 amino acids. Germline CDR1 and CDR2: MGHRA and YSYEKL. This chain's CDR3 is CASSLTGSPQPQHF. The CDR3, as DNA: TGCGCCAGCAGCTTGACAGGGTCCCCCCAGCCCCAGCATTTT.

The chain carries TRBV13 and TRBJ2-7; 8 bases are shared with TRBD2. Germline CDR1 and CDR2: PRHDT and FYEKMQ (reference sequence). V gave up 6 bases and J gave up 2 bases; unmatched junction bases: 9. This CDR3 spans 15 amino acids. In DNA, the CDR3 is TGTGCCAGCAGGCCATTAGCGGGGACGGCCTACGAGCAGTACTTC. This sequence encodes CASRPLAGTAYEQYF.

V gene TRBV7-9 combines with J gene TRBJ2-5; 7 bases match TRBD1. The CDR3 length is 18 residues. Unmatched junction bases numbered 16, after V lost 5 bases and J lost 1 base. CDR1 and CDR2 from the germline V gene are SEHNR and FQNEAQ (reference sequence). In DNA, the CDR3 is TGTGCCAGCAGCCCGAAGACAGGGCTGGGTAGGACCCAAGAGACCCAGTACTTC. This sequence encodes CASSPKTGLGRTQETQYF.